This TCR beta chain derives from a study of lymphopenia after photon versus proton radiotherapy. General study results and limits: Better survival with proton therapy was suggested as possible, not demonstrated. Post-nadir TCR diversity decline inversely tracked overall survival among those who died. After lymphocyte nadir, photon-treated repertoires showed oligoclonal expansion, especially CD8+ Temra. Proton therapy kept repertoires fairly stable, unlike photons, which gained effector/memory cells.

Data came from immunoSEQ multiplex PCR; TCRdb stores just in-frame clones and leaves some out. The sample records around 31,000 clones, roughly nine tenths being singletons. Notes on this clone: Its antigen is unknown.

V was clipped by 0 bases and J by 5 bases, with 10 bases between them. CDR3 length equals 14 residues. Germline V gene data show CDR1 as SNHLY and CDR2 as FYNNEI. Specimen: peripheral blood, collected from a patient treated with proton-based radiotherapy. The chain joins TRBV2 to TRBJ2-5; D may be TRBD1 (6 bases). The TCR was taken from a woman between 70 and 85 years old with pancreatic cancer. Some clones in this sample may be carry-over from other donors' samples. CDR3 DNA sequence: TGTGCCAGCAGTGAAGCGCTTCAGGGGGAGACCCAGTACTTC. It encodes CASSEALQGETQYF.